This T cell receptor (beta chain) was recorded in a study of a mutant IDH1 vaccine in newly diagnosed glioma. The wider study: Either 4-6 weeks after radiotherapy alone or alongside temozolomide, vaccination was begun. Treated individuals were approximately 60% male and approximately 40% female, averaging 40.4 years of age. Study-wide findings and caveats: Among top peripheral T cell clonotypes, changes seemed unrelated to pseudoprogression.

Sequenced by immunoSEQ multiplex PCR; TCRdb stores in-frame clones only, minus some. The table includes under 70,000 clones, approximately 79% detected once. Notes on this clone: Its antigen is not known.

Trimming shortened V by 5 bases and J by 0 bases, and 14 bases separated the two germline ends. This CDR3 has 15 residues. The V gene's germline CDR1 is MDHEN and CDR2 SYDVKM. The time point denotes: week 5, during vaccination. A single vaccine dose contained 300 ug of mutant IDH1 20-mer peptide, and topical imiquimod was used with it. Those who donated had recent WHO grade 3 or 4 IDH1-mutant, ATRX-lost astrocytomas. This TCR came from a woman between 50 and 59 years old with glioma. The input for sequencing was PBMCs, taken from a glioma patient whose treatment included an IDH1 peptide vaccine. V is TRBV28 and J is TRBJ2-7; TRBD1 might be the D (5 bases). DNA of the CDR3: TGTGCCAGCAGTCTAGGGGATTCCATCTCCTACGAGCAGTACTTC. The encoded protein is CASSLGDSISYEQYF.